The rows below give T cell receptor beta chains drawn from one sample of a study of OX40 agonist ivuxolimab in advanced cancers. Measured with immunoSEQ multiplex PCR; TCRdb has only the in-frame clones, and not every one. The sample contains fewer than 100,000 clones, about four fifths of which appear only once. Sequenced material: CD4+ or CD8+ T cells sorted from blood, taken in a trial of the OX40 agonist ivuxolimab. These receptor sequences come from an adult with an advanced solid tumor such as melanoma, head and neck, liver or kidney cancer. CDR3s include the opening cysteine and the closing phenylalanine or tryptophan. The D gene is left open where the match is weak. Some rows mark clone size as missing; the rest say once, few, many or name a class of expanded clone.

V gene	clone size	D gene	J gene	CDR3 protein	CDR3 DNA
TRBV30	once	NA	TRBJ2-2	CAWSVLVSGLFF	TGTGCCTGGAGTGTACTGGTAAGCGGGCTGTTTTTT
TRBV14	NA	TRBD2	TRBJ2-5	CASSPLGSGSVQETQYF	TGTGCCAGCAGCCCCCTCGGTAGCGGGAGTGTGCAAGAGACCCAGTACTTC
TRBV7-2	once	NA	TRBJ2-2	CASSLAAGNTGELFF	TGTGCCAGCAGCTTAGCGGCAGGGAACACCGGGGAGCTGTTTTTT
TRBV7-2	NA	NA	TRBJ2-5	CASSLGQGQYF	TGTGCCAGCAGCTTGGGCCAGGGGCAGTACTTC
TRBV6-4	NA	NA	TRBJ1-1	CASKLGPQGNTEAFF	TGTGCCAGCAAACTAGGCCCACAGGGGAACACTGAAGCTTTCTTT
TRBV28	NA	TRBD2	TRBJ2-1	CASSLGTTREFF	TGTGCCAGCAGCCTCGGGACTACGAGAGAGTTCTTC
TRBV5-1	NA	TRBD1	TRBJ2-3	CASSAGQGGDTQYF	TGCGCCAGCAGCGCGGGACAGGGAGGCGATACGCAGTATTTT
TRBV10-3	NA	NA	TRBJ2-3	CAISESSPKTTQYF	TGTGCCATCAGTGAGTCGAGCCCCAAGACCACGCAGTATTTT
TRBV7-9	NA	TRBD1	TRBJ2-1	CASSLTGQRYNEQFF	TGTGCCAGCAGCTTAACGGGACAGAGATACAATGAGCAGTTCTTC
TRBV28	NA	NA	TRBJ2-5	CASSLIRQAQYF	TGTGCCAGCAGTTTAATTAGGCAGGCCCAGTACTTC
TRBV15	NA	TRBD1	TRBJ2-3	CATSRGRGQGGTDTQYF	TGTGCCACCAGCAGGGGCAGGGGACAGGGTGGGACAGATACGCAGTATTTT
TRBV27	NA	TRBD1	TRBJ1-5	CASRQGQGNQPQHF	TGTGCCAGCAGACAGGGACAGGGCAATCAGCCCCAGCATTTT